This T cell receptor (beta chain) was identified in a study of post-analysis software for immune sequencing data. At the level of the study: The disease courses spanned relapsing-remitting, secondary progressive and progressive-relapsing forms of multiple sclerosis.

Findings and caveats of the study: Roughly 5 TRBV segments (TRBV5-6, TRBV5-1 and TRBV20-1 among them) occurred more frequently in patients than in controls. Strong co-clustering by F measure was evident for samples that had been prepared in the same batch. For normalized Chao1 diversity, multiple sclerosis patients scored significantly lower than controls did.

This clonotype appeared a few times. Its cognate antigen is unknown. Unique molecular identifiers featured in each of the TCR beta cDNA libraries. About 500,000 cDNA molecules came from around 0.96 to 9.9 million T cells. TCRdb fed the PCR reads into MiXCR, producing one record per CDR3 protein. The sample lists about 430,000 distinct CDR3 sequences; 30% to 45% were seen once. The CDR3 is 14 amino acids. The V gene end was trimmed by 5 bases and the J gene end by 3 bases; junction bases not matched to a gene: 6. Per the germline V gene, CDR1 is DFQATT and CDR2 is SNEGSKA (reference sequence). The chain joins TRBV20-1 to TRBJ2-1; 8 bases line up with TRBD2. This TCR was sampled from a girl aged 2-10 years with multiple sclerosis. Sequencing was done on a sample of blood. In DNA, the CDR3 is TGCAGTGCTCAGCCCAGCGGGAGCTACAATGAGCAGTTCTTC. Protein sequence: CSAQPSGSYNEQFF.